The present T cell receptor beta chain was sequenced within a study of shared clonotypes between healthy human individuals. The germline CDR1 and CDR2 sequences are SGHRS and YFSETQ. V lost 2 bases to trimming and J lost 1 base, with 9 bases between them. CDR3 length: 14 amino acids. Roughly 0.3 ug DNA, some 30,000 T cell genomes, went into unsorted PBMC replicate PCRs. Profiling relied on immunoSEQ multiplex PCR, and the TCRdb table lists in-frame clones only, not all of them. The profile covers about 470,000 clones, with 70% to 80% appearing a single time and about 12% taken by the ten largest. Every donor was a Caucasian adult from Nashville, Tennessee.

The TCR comes from a woman between 35 and 50 years old in good health. Some clones in this sample may be carry-over from other donors' samples. The sample was PBMCs. This sequence joins TRBV5-1 and TRBJ2-5; possibly TRBD2 for D (6 bases). The CDR3 DNA sequence: TGCGCCAGCAGCTTACTAGCCACCCAAGAGACCCAGTACTTC. This sequence encodes CASSLLATQETQYF.